This T cell receptor beta chain was identified in a study of T cell repertoires in cytomegalovirus infection. Study-level information: Recently identified HLA-C-restricted and well-studied HLA-B-restricted CMV epitopes were used. Through public TCR beta signatures, both CMV infection and matching HLA type were indicated. Overall study findings and caveats: Cumulative public TCR beta family frequency identified CMV carriers with the relevant HLA.

This clonotype was recorded a few times. Its matching antigen is unknown. Via MiXCR, TCRdb re-called the reads, giving one row per CDR3 protein. Of hundreds of thousands of distinct CDR3 sequences in the sample, 32% were seen once. The CDR3 length is 14 residues. The V segment lost 8 bases and the J segment 5 bases; nucleotides outside the gene matches: 3. Germline V gene lookup returns CDR1 MNHEY and CDR2 SVGAGI. This TCR came from a human donor in good health (CMV status not recorded). Some clones in this sample may be carry-over from other donors' samples. This sequence joins TRBV6-5 and TRBJ2-5, with 15 bases that match TRBD2. Sequenced here: cultured CD8+ T cells from PBMCs, sampled from culture after CMV antigen stimulation. CDR3 region: CASGLAGGLETQYF. CDR3 DNA sequence: TGTGCCAGCGGACTAGCGGGGGGGCTGGAGACCCAGTACTTC.